A selection of T cell receptor beta chains follows, all from one sample in a study of cytomegalovirus exposure and HLA in healthy donors. Sequencing was performed with immunoSEQ multiplex PCR; in TCRdb, only in-frame clones are kept and a portion is missing. This table has about 150,000 clones, about 80% appearing once. Source material: PBMCs. These receptors were taken from a man younger than 45 in good health and CMV-seronegative. The CDR3 runs from the conserved cysteine through the conserved F or W. A D gene is named only where the DNA matches it firmly. Expanded clones are given a class, and other clones once, few, many or no size at all.

j_gene | v_gene | d_gene | abundance | CDR3nt | CDR3aa
TRBJ2-7 | TRBV18 | TRBD2 | NA | TGTGCCAGCTCACTAGGGACTAGCGGGGTCTACGAGCAGTACTTC | CASSLGTSGVYEQYF
TRBJ2-7 | TRBV13 | TRBD2 | NA | TGTGCCAGCACCCAAGCGGGAAGCTCCTACGAGCAGTACTTC | CASTQAGSSYEQYF
TRBJ2-6 | TRBV5-6 | TRBD2 | NA | TGTGCCAGCAGCCCGGGAGGGGACGTCTATTACGTCCTGACTTTC | CASSPGGDVYYVLTF
TRBJ2-3 | TRBV5-4 | TRBD2 | NA | TGTGCCAGCAGCTTGGAGGGACTAGCGATGTCTTCAGATACGCAGTATTTT | CASSLEGLAMSSDTQYF
TRBJ2-3 | TRBV10-1 | NA | NA | TGCGCCAGCAGTGACTGGAGGAGTGCAGATACGCAGTATTTT | CASSDWRSADTQYF
TRBJ2-6 | TRBV4-1 | TRBD1 | NA | TGCGCCAGCAGCCAAGACGGGACAGGTGGGGCCAACGTCCTGACTTTC | CASSQDGTGGANVLTF
TRBJ2-3 | TRBV2 | NA | NA | TGTGCCAGCAGTGAACAGGGGGTGACTAGCGCGATCACAGATACGCAGTATTTT | CASSEQGVTSAITDTQYF
TRBJ1-1 | TRBV7-9 | NA | once | TGTTCCAGCAGCTTCTATCAGGGAGGGCGCACTGAAGCTTTCTTT | CSSSFYQGGRTEAFF
TRBJ2-3 | TRBV10-3 | TRBD1 | NA | TGTGCCATCAGTCCCGGGACAGGGGTTGCGACAGATACGCAGTATTTT | CAISPGTGVATDTQYF
TRBJ1-2 | TRBV30 | TRBD1 | NA | TGTGCCTCCCTCCGGGACAGCGATCTCTTCTACACCTTC | CASLRDSDLFYTF
TRBJ1-4 | TRBV19 | NA | NA | TGTGCCAGTAGTATCACACCGTCTAATGAAAAACTGTTTTTT | CASSITPSNEKLFF
TRBJ2-7 | TRBV11-3 | NA | NA | TGTGCCAGCAGCTTAGTATCAGGGGCCCACTTCTACGAGCAGTACTTC | CASSLVSGAHFYEQYF
TRBJ1-3 | TRBV2 | TRBD1 | once | TGTGCCAGCAAGACAGGGATAGGAAACACCATATATTTT | CASKTGIGNTIYF
TRBJ1-3 | TRBV5-1 | NA | NA | TGCGCCAGCAGCGCAGGGATCTCCCGAGCCGGAAACACCATATATTTT | CASSAGISRAGNTIYF
TRBJ1-1 | TRBV5-5 | NA | NA | TGTGCCAGCAGCACCCGGGACTGGGAGAGGGCTTTCTTT | CASSTRDWERAFF
TRBJ1-5 | TRBV19 | TRBD1 | NA | TGTGCCAGTAGTATCCCGGACAGGGCCCAGCCCCAGCATTTT | CASSIPDRAQPQHF
TRBJ2-3 | TRBV7-2 | TRBD2 | NA | TGTGCCAGCAGCAGACATCTAGCGGAGGGAGCAGATACGCAGTATTTT | CASSRHLAEGADTQYF
TRBJ2-3 | TRBV30 | NA | NA | TGTGCCTGGAGTGTTTACGGTACGCAGTATTTT | CAWSVYGTQYF
TRBJ2-7 | TRBV7-2 | TRBD2 | NA | TGTGCCAGCAGCTCAAATGGACTAGCGGGACTCTACGAGCAGTACTTC | CASSSNGLAGLYEQYF
TRBJ1-4 | TRBV6-5 | TRBD1 | NA | TGTGCCAGCAGTTCCAGGACAGGGTTTAATGAAAAACTGTTTTTT | CASSSRTGFNEKLFF
TRBJ2-1 | TRBV12-5 | NA | NA | TGTGCTAGTGGCCTAGGGAGTAGGCGAAACAATGAGCAGTTCTTC | CASGLGSRRNNEQFF
TRBJ1-2 | TRBV6-1 | TRBD1 | NA | TGTGCCAGCAGTGAAAGGTCGGCAGGGGGCCTCGGTGGGGGCTACACCTTC | CASSERSAGGLGGGYTF